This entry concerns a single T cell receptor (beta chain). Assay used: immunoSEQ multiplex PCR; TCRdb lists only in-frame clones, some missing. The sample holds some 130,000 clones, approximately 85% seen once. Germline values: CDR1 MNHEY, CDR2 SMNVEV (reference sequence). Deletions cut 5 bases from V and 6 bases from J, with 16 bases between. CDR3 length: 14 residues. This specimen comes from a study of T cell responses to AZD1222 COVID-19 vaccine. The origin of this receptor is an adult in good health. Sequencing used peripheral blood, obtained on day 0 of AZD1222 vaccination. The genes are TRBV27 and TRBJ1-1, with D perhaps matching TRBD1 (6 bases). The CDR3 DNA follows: TGTGCCAGCAGTCCATACACAGGGCGCGCTGAAGCTTTCTTT. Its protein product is CASSPYTGRAEAFF.